One and the same sample provided the 28 T cell receptor beta chains below, sequenced in a study of cytomegalovirus exposure and HLA in healthy donors. PCR primers comprised 60 Vbeta and 13 Jbeta primers. Produced via immunoSEQ multiplex PCR; TCRdb's table is partial and in-frame only. The sample yields roughly 97,000 clones, approximately 80% seen once. The sequenced sample consisted of PBMCs. These receptors were collected from a woman aged 18 to 35 in good health and CMV-seropositive.

This clone was recorded once. This chain joins TRBV6-1 and TRBJ2-1; 10 nucleotides agree with TRBD1. From germline, CDR1 is MNHNS and CDR2 SASEGT. The CDR3 length is 16 residues. V lost 4 bases to trimming and J lost 0 bases; unmatched junction nucleotides: 3. In nucleotides, the CDR3 is TGTGCCAGCAGTGGACAGGGGGCAAGCTCCTACAATGAGCAGTTCTTC. Its translation is CASSGQGASSYNEQFF.

The chain has TRBV2 and TRBJ1-2; 11 bases are shared with TRBD1. Germline V CDR1 and CDR2: SNHLY, FYNNEI. This CDR3 contains 13 residues. The J segment lost 4 bases and the V segment lost 9 bases, leaving 4 bases of the junction unmatched. The CDR3 sequence: CASGQGASYGYTF. DNA for the CDR3: TGTGCCAGTGGACAGGGGGCTAGCTATGGCTACACCTTC.

The rearrangement uses TRBV6-4 and TRBJ2-3, with a weak D call TRBD2 (6 bases). Germline V gives CDR1 MRHNA, CDR2 SNTAGT. The CDR3 extends over 16 amino acids. V shed 0 bases and J shed 0 bases, with 10 bases lying between them. This CDR3 is CASSDSSAGSTDTQYF. CDR3 in DNA: TGTGCCAGCAGTGACTCGAGTGCGGGGAGCACAGATACGCAGTATTTT.

This chain uses TRBV2 with TRBJ2-3; possibly TRBD2 for D (6 bases). The V and J ends lost 6 bases and 6 bases respectively, with 16 bases between them. Per the germline V gene, CDR1 is SNHLY and CDR2 is FYNNEI. The CDR3 length is 14 residues. The CDR3 spells CASSRSSEWDTQYF. The CDR3 DNA reads TGTGCCAGCAGCCGCTCTAGCGAATGGGATACGCAGTATTTT.

This chain uses TRBV29-1 with TRBJ1-1; D is unresolved. V gave up 4 bases and J gave up 0 bases, with 15 bases separating them. The CDR3 loop spans 15 amino acids. Per germline, CDR1 SQVTM and CDR2 ANQGSEA. The DNA for the CDR3 is TGCAGCGTTGTTACTGCCGTAAGCATGAACACTGAAGCTTTCTTT. Its translation: CSVVTAVSMNTEAFF.

A note on this clone: One end of the junction is discordant with germline, which a read error may explain. The chain combines TRBV6-5 with TRBJ2-7; TRBD2 is a possible D gene (5 bases). The germline CDR1 and CDR2 sequences are MNHEY and SVGAGI. The CDR3 consists of 13 residues. This CDR3 reads CACRSGHSYEQYF. The CDR3 region has the DNA TGTGCCTGCAGGAGCGGCCACTCCTACGAGCAGTACTTC.

The rearrangement links TRBV5-1 to TRBJ1-1; 10 bases fit TRBD1. Germline loops: CDR1 SGHRS, CDR2 YFSETQ. V lost 0 bases, J lost 5 bases, and 4 bases stayed unmatched. This CDR3 comprises 15 residues. The CDR3 here is CASSLERTGGTEAFF. CDR3 DNA sequence: TGCGCCAGCAGCTTGGAGAGGACAGGGGGGACTGAAGCTTTCTTT.

This rearrangement joins TRBV30 to TRBJ2-7; a weak D match, TRBD2 (5 bases). Germline assignment: CDR1 GTSNPN and CDR2 SVGIG (reference sequence). V shed 4 bases and J shed 6 bases, with 19 bases lying between them. The CDR3 runs 14 residues. The CDR3 here is CAWKRVGERGEQYF. The CDR3 DNA follows: TGTGCCTGGAAGAGGGTCGGGGAAAGAGGCGAGCAGTACTTC.

The V and J genes are TRBV10-3 and TRBJ2-1; D is ambiguous. Germline V CDR1 and CDR2: ENHRY, SYGVKD. The V end lost 7 bases, the J end lost 6 bases, and 13 bases lay between the germline ends. The CDR3 loop spans 13 amino acids. CDR3 bases: TGTGCCATCAAGCCCGATTCGGGCAATGAGCAGTTCTTC. Amino acid sequence: CAIKPDSGNEQFF.

The chain joins TRBV5-1 to TRBJ2-3; D remains unclear. The CDR3 is made up of 14 amino acids. Germline-derived CDR1 and CDR2 are SGHRS and YFSETQ. V lost 0 bases and J 4 bases, leaving 9 bases between the germline ends. The CDR3: CASSLAVVPDTQYF. In DNA, the CDR3 is TGCGCCAGCAGCTTGGCCGTCGTCCCAGATACGCAGTATTTT.

This clone was seen a single time. This chain links TRBV2 with TRBJ2-2, with 9 bases matching TRBD2. This CDR3 region has 16 residues. Germline loops: CDR1 SNHLY, CDR2 FYNNEI. Unmatched junction bases numbered 12, after V lost 8 bases and J lost 5 bases. In DNA, the CDR3 is TGTGCCAGCGGGTGGGCCGGCGCGGGGGGGACCGGGGAGCTGTTTTTT. The encoded protein is CASGWAGAGGTGELFF.

The V call is TRBV11-1, the J call TRBJ2-7; TRBD2 is a possible D gene (5 bases). Germline V CDR1 and CDR2: SGHAT, FQDESV (reference sequence). The V end lost 1 base, the J end lost 7 bases, and 11 bases lay between the germline ends. The CDR3 has 13 residues. The CDR3, as DNA: TGTGCCAGCAGCTTAGATCCTAGCACGGAGCAGTACTTC. Its protein is CASSLDPSTEQYF.

The rearrangement joins TRBV29-1 to TRBJ2-5; 9 nucleotides match TRBD1. J lost 7 bases, V lost 4 bases, and 4 bases had no gene match. The CDR3 covers 12 residues. Germline values: CDR1 SQVTM, CDR2 ANQGSEA. The CDR3 loop is CSVGQGEVTQYF. For the CDR3, the DNA is TGCAGCGTTGGACAGGGGGAGGTGACCCAGTACTTC.

This clone came up a few times. V and J are TRBV2 and TRBJ1-1, with D unresolved. V lost 8 bases and J 7 bases, leaving 5 bases between the germline ends. The CDR3 loop spans 9 amino acids. Looked up from germline, CDR1 is SNHLY and CDR2 is FYNNEI. CDR3 protein: CASGVEAFF. CDR3 nucleotides: TGTGCCAGCGGAGTTGAAGCTTTCTTT. Full variable domain (rest looked up from reference TRBV2 and TRBJ1-1): EPEVTQTPSHQVTQMGQEVILRCVPISNHLYFYWYRQILGQKVEFLVSFYNNEISEKSEIFDDQFSVERPDGSNFTLKIRSTKLEDSAMYFCASGVEAFFGQGTRLTVV.

This rearrangement joins TRBV4-2 to TRBJ1-1; 7 bases align to TRBD1. Germline loops: CDR1 LGHNA, CDR2 YNFKEQ. After removal of 0 bases from V and 7 bases from J, the junction contained 5 bases not matched to a gene. The CDR3 sequence is 14 residues long. The DNA for the CDR3 is TGTGCCAGCAGCCAAGATGAGGACAGGTTTGAAGCTTTCTTT. Its translation: CASSQDEDRFEAFF.

Only a few counts were recorded for this clone. This sequence joins TRBV20-1 and TRBJ2-7; D is perhaps TRBD1 (6 bases). Germline CDR1 and CDR2: DFQATT and SNEGSKA (reference sequence). The CDR3 contains 11 residues. The CDR3 region is CRAIRGNEQYF. Written as DNA, the CDR3 is TGCAGGGCGATCAGGGGTAACGAGCAGTACTTC.

With regard to this clone: Other DNA sequences in the sample encode the same CDR3. The genes are TRBV13 and TRBJ1-4; TRBD1 matches 9 bases. Germline trimming cut 3 bases from V and 8 bases from J; bases unmatched to any gene: 4. Germline assignment: CDR1 PRHDT and CDR2 FYEKMQ (reference sequence). This CDR3 region has 14 residues. The DNA for the CDR3 is TGTGCCAGCAGCTTGGACAGGGGACGCGAAAAACTGTTTTTT. It codes for CASSLDRGREKLFF.

This clone has a single count. The chain combines TRBV28 with TRBJ2-7, with D perhaps matching TRBD2 (6 bases). V dropped 4 bases and J dropped 3 bases, with 19 bases sitting between them. The CDR3 has 16 residues. Germline CDR1 is MDHEN and CDR2 is SYDVKM. CDR3 sequence reads: CASSSWKSGSFYEQYF. The CDR3 DNA sequence: TGTGCCAGCAGTTCCTGGAAAAGCGGGTCCTTCTACGAGCAGTACTTC.

The chain combines TRBV4-1 with TRBJ2-7, with 14 positions matching TRBD2. Germline CDR1 MGHRA, CDR2 YSYEKL. The CDR3 loop spans 17 amino acids. With V trimmed by 4 bases and J by 5 bases, 10 bases remained unmatched. CDR3 in DNA: TGCGCCAGCAGCCCAGAGACTAGCGGGAGGGCAAAGGACGAGCAGTACTTC. Translation gives CASSPETSGRAKDEQYF.

V and J are TRBV6-1 and TRBJ2-7, with D possibly matching TRBD1 (6 bases). The CDR3 is 14 residues long. Germline V gene data show CDR1 as MNHNS and CDR2 as SASEGT. Between the trimmed V and J ends, which lost 7 bases and 5 bases, there was a span of 18 bases. The CDR3 bases are TGTGCCAGCACCCTCACAGGGTCCGAGGACGAGCAGTACTTC. This sequence encodes CASTLTGSEDEQYF.

The chain employs TRBV5-6 and TRBJ2-7; D call uncertain. With 0 bases removed from V and 1 base from J, the gap between germline ends came to 8 bases. This CDR3 is 14 amino acids long. In germline, CDR1 is SGHDT, CDR2 YYEEEE. The CDR3 DNA sequence: TGTGCCAGCAGCTTGGTGACATTTTCCTACGAGCAGTACTTC. Amino acid sequence: CASSLVTFSYEQYF.

V gene TRBV29-1 combines with J gene TRBJ2-2, with D tentatively TRBD2 (7 bases). Germline assignment: CDR1 SQVTM and CDR2 ANQGSEA. This CDR3 comprises 14 residues. Trimming removed 6 bases at V and 7 bases at J, with 18 bases between. The CDR3 DNA sequence: TGCAGCGTCGCACGGGGGGCAGGCGTCGGGGAGCTGTTTTTT. Protein: CSVARGAGVGELFF.

This rearrangement joins TRBV6-5 to TRBJ2-2; TRBD1 matches 10 bases. Per the germline V gene, CDR1 is MNHEY and CDR2 is SVGAGI. The CDR3 runs to 15 residues. V lost 4 bases to trimming and J lost 6 bases; unmatched junction nucleotides: 5. CDR3 amino acids: CASSFGTGVAGELFF. CDR3 coding DNA: TGTGCCAGCAGTTTTGGGACAGGGGTCGCCGGGGAGCTGTTTTTT.

V is TRBV5-6 and J is TRBJ2-7; the D gene is possibly TRBD2 (6 bases). From germline, CDR1 is SGHDT and CDR2 YYEEEE. V lost 4 bases, J lost 6 bases, and 14 bases lay in between. CDR3 length: 13 residues. The CDR3 DNA reads as TGTGCCAGCAGCGCGGGACCAGGAGGCGAGCAGTACTTC. The encoded protein is CASSAGPGGEQYF. The whole variable domain, remainder taken from reference TRBV5-6 and TRBJ2-7, is DAGVTQSPTHLIKTRGQQVTLRCSPKSGHDTVSWYQQALGQGPQFIFQYYEEEERQRGNFPDRFSGHQFPNYSSELNVNALLLGDSALYLCASSAGPGGEQYFGPGTRLTVT.

V gene TRBV2 combines with J gene TRBJ2-1, with 10 bases matching TRBD2. The CDR3 extends over 13 amino acids. After removal of 8 bases from V and 9 bases from J, the junction contained 7 bases not matched to a gene. Germline V gene sequence: CDR1 SNHLY, CDR2 FYNNEI. CDR3 region: CASGLAGVSEQFF. The CDR3 nucleotides read TGTGCCAGCGGTCTAGCGGGAGTCAGTGAGCAGTTCTTC.

The chain combines TRBV15 with TRBJ1-5, with 9 bases matching TRBD1. This CDR3 is 15 amino acids long. With 8 bases clipped from V and 7 bases from J, the junction kept 12 bases outside the gene matches. Per the germline V gene, CDR1 is LNHNV and CDR2 is YYDKDF (reference sequence). CDR3 region: CATSRQTGGRQPQHF. For the CDR3, the DNA is TGTGCCACCTCACGTCAGACAGGGGGACGGCAGCCCCAGCATTTT.

This sequence joins TRBV4-2 and TRBJ1-1; the D gene is possibly TRBD1 (5 bases). Per germline, CDR1 LGHNA and CDR2 YNFKEQ. This CDR3 is 14 amino acids long. Trimming stripped 7 bases from V and 0 bases from J, with 12 bases between. CDR3 sequence: CASTPQGMNTEAFF. For the CDR3, the DNA is TGTGCCAGCACCCCCCAGGGCATGAACACTGAAGCTTTCTTT.

This chain uses TRBV28 with TRBJ2-2, with 8 positions matching TRBD1. Germline V CDR1 and CDR2: MDHEN, SYDVKM. The CDR3 extends over 14 amino acids. Trimming at V came to 6 bases and at J to 7 bases, leaving 7 bases not matched to a gene. This chain's CDR3 is CASRDRVVGGELFF. The CDR3 nucleotides are TGTGCCAGCAGGGACAGGGTAGTAGGCGGGGAGCTGTTTTTT.